This T cell receptor beta chain was sequenced during a study of cytomegalovirus exposure and HLA in healthy donors. Study overall: A subsequent analysis stated that the roughly 130 validation repertoires were run on the same platform as the approximately 700 first-cohort repertoires. General study results and limits: The study labeled under 200 TCR beta chains cytomegalovirus-associated.

About this clone itself: Its antigen is not identified.

TCRdb's copy holds only in-frame clones and misses some; the assay was immunoSEQ multiplex PCR. The repertoire holds some 84,000 clones, with roughly 90% as singletons. Germline CDR1 is SNHLY and CDR2 is FYNNEI. V lost 2 bases to trimming and J lost 9 bases; unmatched junction nucleotides: 7. This CDR3 is 15 amino acids long. Sequenced: PBMCs. The source of this sequence is a man aged 25 to 45 in good health and CMV-seronegative. J is TRBJ2-1 and V is TRBV2; 10 bases are shared with TRBD2. The CDR3 nucleotides are TGTGCCAGCAGTGAAATGGTGCTAGCGGGAGTTGAGCAGTTCTTC. This encodes CASSEMVLAGVEQFF.